The T cell receptor beta chain described here comes from a study of identical twins. Findings and limits, study-wide: In beta out-of-frame sequences, the excess sharing between twins was weaker. There were fewer insertions in abundant cord blood beta clonotypes, but memory repertoires showed no such pattern.

TCRdb itself ran the 5' RACE reads through MiXCR, one entry per CDR3 protein. The profile shows roughly 260,000 distinct CDR3 sequences, 6% to 8.5% of them singletons. V shed 0 bases and J shed 0 bases, with 10 bases lying between them. This CDR3 is 17 amino acids long. From germline, CDR1 is SGHDT and CDR2 YYEEEE. In its sample, this clonotype was seen a few times. The antigen remains unidentified. The same specimen was also included in a second study, on yellow fever vaccine responses in identical twins. That source reports: Twins reportedly had a vaccine T cell response that seemed partly convergent, partly personalized.

The chain joins TRBV5-6 to TRBJ1-6; D gene unclear. The specimen sequenced was CD8+ T cells sorted from blood. The TCR was taken from a woman aged 18-29 years in good health. The CDR3 DNA follows: TGTGCCAGCAGCTTGGTGGATGTTAGCTCCTATAATTCACCCCTCCACTTT. Protein product: CASSLVDVSSYNSPLHF. The full variable domain, its missing parts supplied by reference TRBV5-6 and TRBJ1-6, is DAGVTQSPTHLIKTRGQQVTLRCSPKSGHDTVSWYQQALGQGPQFIFQYYEEEERQRGNFPDRFSGHQFPNYSSELNVNALLLGDSALYLCASSLVDVSSYNSPLHFGNGTRLTVT.